This T cell receptor beta chain appears in the sequencing data of a study of blood T cell repertoires in COVID-19. At the level of the study: Some COVID-19 samples were acute and others convalescent; all came from the United States, Italy and Spain. T cells, B-cell-depleted T cells, or PBMCs provided the cDNA or gDNA that served as material.

This table comes from immunoSEQ multiplex PCR, and its TCRdb copy is limited to in-frame clones, with some not included. The sample records fewer than 500,000 clones, 80% to 90% being singletons. With 7 bases removed from V and 4 bases from J, the gap between germline ends came to 16 bases. Germline V gives CDR1 MNHEY, CDR2 SVGAGI. The CDR3 has 14 amino acids. This clonotype was sampled from a woman between 25 and 40 years old with active or convalescent COVID-19. This chain joins TRBV6-5 and TRBJ1-2, with D possibly being TRBD1 (5 bases). The sequenced material came from peripheral blood. CDR3 sequence: CASIERQTFYGYTF. DNA of the CDR3: TGTGCCAGCATCGAGAGACAGACTTTCTATGGCTACACCTTC.